A selection of T cell receptor beta chains follows, all from one sample in a study of CD8 T cells in Susac syndrome. TCRdb reanalysed the immunoSEQ multiplex PCR reads using MiXCR and keeps one entry per CDR3 protein. The data hold about 24,000 distinct CDR3 sequences, with about 94% observed a single time. The sequencing input was CD8+ T cells from PBMCs. All receptors derive from a human donor with Susac syndrome. Both conserved end residues are part of each CDR3. D genes are given only for firm matches. The size field is filled for only some rows; it gives once, few, many or a size class.

D	size	J	V	CDR3	DNA
TRBD1	NA	TRBJ1-1	TRBV28	CASSSGGTGWAEAFF	TGTGCCAGCAGTTCAGGTGGGACAGGGTGGGCTGAAGCTTTCTTT
TRBD1	NA	TRBJ1-5	TRBV7-2	CASSFSRGQHLRSQPQHF	TGTGCCAGCAGCTTTAGTCGGGGACAGCACCTACGTAGTCAGCCCCAGCATTTT
NA	NA	TRBJ2-7	TRBV30	CAWSFRYEQYF	TGTGCCTGGAGTTTCCGTTACGAGCAGTACTTC
NA	NA	TRBJ2-2	TRBV7-8	CASSLVLGNTGELFF	TGTGCCAGCAGCTTAGTACTAGGGAACACCGGGGAGCTGTTTTTT
TRBD2	NA	TRBJ2-5	TRBV6-5	CASRNGGVPETQYF	TGTGCCAGCAGGAACGGGGGGGTCCCAGAGACCCAGTACTTC
TRBD2	NA	TRBJ2-1	TRBV28	CASSFWSGGIYEQFF	TGTGCCAGCAGTTTCTGGAGCGGGGGTATCTATGAGCAGTTCTTC
NA	NA	TRBJ1-2	TRBV4-1	CASSLKGGGGYGYTF	TGCGCCAGCAGCCTAAAGGGGGGGGGAGGCTATGGCTACACCTTC
NA	few	TRBJ2-1	TRBV5-6	CASSLGGYNEQFF	TGTGCCAGCAGCTTGGGGGGGTACAATGAGCAGTTCTTC
NA	NA	TRBJ1-2	TRBV4-3	CASSQESGALYGYTF	TGCGCCAGCAGCCAAGAATCGGGGGCCCTCTATGGCTACACCTTC
NA	NA	TRBJ2-7	TRBV19	CASSIVGTSYEQYF	TGTGCCAGTAGTATAGTAGGCACCTCCTACGAGCAGTACTTC
NA	NA	TRBJ2-1	TRBV6-5	CASSPRGAYNEQFF	TGTGCCAGCAGCCCCCGGGGGGCGTACAATGAGCAGTTCTTC
NA	NA	TRBJ1-2	TRBV19	CASSSGGYGYTF	TGTGCCAGTAGTTCGGGGGGCTATGGCTACACCTTC
NA	NA	TRBJ1-2	TRBV5-6	CASSFVGYGYTF	TGTGCCAGCAGCTTTGTGGGTTATGGCTACACCTTC
NA	NA	TRBJ2-7	TRBV4-3	CASSPGPSYEQYF	TGCGCCAGCAGCCCAGGGCCCTCCTACGAGCAGTACTTC
TRBD1	NA	TRBJ1-4	TRBV29-1	CSVRTGDREKLFF	TGCAGCGTCCGGACAGGGGATCGAGAAAAACTGTTTTTT
NA	once	TRBJ2-7	TRBV11-1	CASSPDVSYEQYF	TGTGCCAGCAGCCCCGATGTGTCCTACGAGCAGTACTTC
NA	NA	TRBJ2-7	TRBV28	CASSTRTLEQYF	TGTGCCAGCAGCACTAGGACACTCGAGCAGTACTTC
TRBD2	NA	TRBJ2-7	TRBV7-2	CASSISGGAYEQYF	TGTGCCAGCAGCATTAGCGGGGGGGCCTACGAGCAGTACTTC
NA	NA	TRBJ2-6	TRBV6-5	CASSYARQPWRSGANVLTF	TGTGCCAGCAGTTACGCTCGACAGCCTTGGCGATCTGGGGCCAACGTCCTGACTTTC
NA	NA	TRBJ2-5	TRBV10-3	CAISEIPQETQYF	TGTGCCATCAGCGAAATACCCCAAGAGACCCAGTACTTC
NA	once	TRBJ2-1	TRBV15	CATSTLPRGYEQFF	TGTGCCACCAGCACTCTACCCCGGGGCTATGAGCAGTTCTTC
NA	NA	TRBJ1-2	TRBV12-3/TRBV12-4	CASSPQVWGRGYTF	TGTGCCAGCAGTCCCCAAGTCTGGGGTCGGGGCTACACCTTC
TRBD2	few	TRBJ2-2	TRBV6-2/TRBV6-3	CASSPGLGSGELFF	TGTGCCAGCAGCCCGGGACTAGGAAGCGGGGAGCTGTTTTTT
NA	NA	TRBJ2-7	TRBV28	CASSLRDNSYEQYF	TGTGCCAGCAGCCTGCGGGACAACTCCTACGAGCAGTACTTC
NA	NA	TRBJ2-7	TRBV14	CASSHRTKSSYEQYF	TGTGCCAGCAGCCACCGGACAAAAAGCTCCTACGAGCAGTACTTC
NA	NA	TRBJ2-7	TRBV5-6	CASSWARTVEQYF	TGTGCCAGCAGCTGGGCCAGGACAGTCGAGCAGTACTTC
TRBD1	NA	TRBJ2-7	TRBV5-1	CASSLEGTGIYEQYF	TGCGCCAGCAGCTTAGAAGGGACAGGAATTTACGAGCAGTACTTC
NA	NA	TRBJ2-3	TRBV11-2	CASSLERGRGAKDTQYF	TGTGCCAGCAGCTTAGAGCGAGGCAGAGGAGCAAAAGATACGCAGTATTTT